This TCR beta chain comes out of a study of radiotherapy plus CTLA-4 blockade in lung cancer. Study findings and constraints: In blood, TCR clones derived from the tumor expanded after radiotherapy plus ipilimumab.

Germline V gene lookup returns CDR1 SGHNT and CDR2 YYREEE (reference sequence). V was clipped by 5 bases and J by 1 base, with 18 bases between them. The CDR3 is made up of 16 amino acids. Repertoires were generated with immunoSEQ multiplex PCR, while TCRdb's copy carries only in-frame clones and drops some. This table holds about 120,000 clones, about 87% found once. In regard to this clone: Its antigen is currently unknown.

Sequences were derived from peripheral blood, sampled from a patient treated with radiotherapy plus ipilimumab. This TCR derives from a human donor with non-small cell lung cancer that progressed on radiotherapy plus ipilimumab. The chain is built from TRBV5-4 and TRBJ2-5; no firm D call. The CDR3 loop is CASSGLPDTVQETQYF. In DNA form, the CDR3 reads TGTGCCAGCAGTGGGTTACCCGACACAGTCCAAGAGACCCAGTACTTC.